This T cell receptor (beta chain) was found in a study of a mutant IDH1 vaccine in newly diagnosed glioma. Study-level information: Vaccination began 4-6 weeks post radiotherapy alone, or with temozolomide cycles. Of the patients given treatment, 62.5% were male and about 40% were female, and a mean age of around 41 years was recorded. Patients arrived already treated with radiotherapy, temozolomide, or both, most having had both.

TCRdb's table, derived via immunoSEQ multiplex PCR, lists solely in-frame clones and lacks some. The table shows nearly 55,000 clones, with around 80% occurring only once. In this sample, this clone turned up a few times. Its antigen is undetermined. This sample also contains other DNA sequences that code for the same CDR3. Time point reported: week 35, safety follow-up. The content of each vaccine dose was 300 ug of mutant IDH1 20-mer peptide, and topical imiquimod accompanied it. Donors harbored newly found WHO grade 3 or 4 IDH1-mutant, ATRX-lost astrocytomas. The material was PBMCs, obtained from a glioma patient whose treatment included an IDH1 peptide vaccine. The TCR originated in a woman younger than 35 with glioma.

The CDR3 loop reads CASSLGAPYEQYF. The CDR3 DNA follows: TGCGCCAGCAGCTTGGGGGCCCCCTACGAGCAGTACTTC. The chain uses TRBV5-1 and TRBJ2-7; D not resolved. The V gene lost 0 bases and the J gene lost 2 bases, with 6 bases spanning the gap. The CDR3 is 13 residues long. CDR1 is SGHRS and CDR2 is YFSETQ in the germline V gene.